The 8 T cell receptor beta chains below all came from one sample that was sequenced in a study of beta chain features in type 1 diabetes. The sequenced template was cDNA made from the entire isolated RNA. The assay was immunoSEQ multiplex PCR, and TCRdb's table has in-frame clones only and misses some. The data contain some 900,000 clones, roughly a sixth of them seen just once; the ten biggest clones take up about 0.025%. The sample taken for sequencing was naive CD4+ T cells from blood. The receptors here all came from a woman younger than 30 in good health.

V usage is TRBV29-1 and J usage is TRBJ2-5; unclear D gene. CDR1 is SQVTM, CDR2 ANQGSEA, per germline. The CDR3 has 14 residues. Trimming took off 0 bases at V and 4 bases at J, with 12 bases between the two ends. The CDR3 sequence is CSVEDFSRIETQYF. The CDR3 bases are TGCAGCGTTGAAGATTTCTCTAGAATAGAGACCCAGTACTTC.

This clone was observed a few times. The CDR3 DNA is TGTGCCAGTAGTCCAATCGACCGGGACAGCGTCGAAGCTTTCTTT. It specifies CASSPIDRDSVEAFF. The chain carries TRBV19 and TRBJ1-1, with 7 bases matching TRBD1. CDR1 is LNHDA and CDR2 is SQIVND in the germline V gene (reference sequence). There are 15 residues in the CDR3. The V gene end was trimmed by 5 bases and the J gene end by 8 bases; junction bases not matched to a gene: 14.

This clone has just a few counts. The chain uses TRBV5-1 and TRBJ2-7, with D possibly being TRBD2 (5 bases). The V gene's germline CDR1 is SGHRS and CDR2 YFSETQ. This CDR3 has 11 residues. V lost 2 bases, J lost 5 bases, and 5 bases lay in between. CDR3 sequence reads: CASSFGNEQYF. The CDR3 DNA is TGCGCCAGCAGCTTCGGGAACGAGCAGTACTTC.

This clone was picked up a small number of times. The rearrangement links TRBV7-6 to TRBJ1-4; 8 bases are a match to TRBD1. The CDR3 runs 15 residues. Germline V gives CDR1 SGHVS, CDR2 FNYEAQ. The V and J ends lost 3 bases and 3 bases, in that order; junction bases with no gene match: 3. The CDR3 is CASSFGQGANEKLFF. In nucleotides, the CDR3 is TGTGCCAGCAGCTTCGGACAGGGAGCTAATGAAAAACTGTTTTTT.

The chain combines TRBV11-3 with TRBJ2-2, with TRBD2 identical over 12 bases. This CDR3 region has 15 residues. Germline loops: CDR1 SGHNT, CDR2 YENEEA. Trimming cost V 5 bases and J 5 bases; bases outside gene matches: 3. CDR3: CASSRGLAGTGELFF. In DNA form, the CDR3 reads TGTGCCAGCAGCCGCGGACTAGCGGGGACCGGGGAGCTGTTTTTT.

The chain joins TRBV7-2 to TRBJ2-1, with 7 bases aligning to TRBD2. Germline CDR1 SGHTA, CDR2 FQGNSA. V gave up 1 base and J gave up 4 bases; unmatched junction bases: 13. This CDR3 is built from 18 residues. Here the CDR3 DNA reads TGTGCCAGCAGCTTAGAGGGGAGGAGCGGGGTTATTTACAATGAGCAGTTCTTC. Protein sequence: CASSLEGRSGVIYNEQFF.

This clone has only a few counts. This chain joins TRBV27 and TRBJ2-6, with 7 bases lining up with TRBD2. The CDR3 totals 16 residues. The V gene end was trimmed by 1 base and the J gene end by 1 base; junction bases not matched to a gene: 1. From germline, CDR1 is MNHEY and CDR2 SMNVEV (reference sequence). The CDR3: CASSLWGGSGANVLTF. Here the CDR3 DNA reads TGTGCCAGCAGTTTATGGGGGGGGTCTGGGGCCAACGTCCTGACTTTC.

V gene TRBV21-1 combines with J gene TRBJ2-2; the table's D call of TRBD2 was not tested on the DNA. TRBV21-1 is classified as a pseudogene. This CDR3 has 17 amino acids. The CDR3 DNA reads as TGTGCCAGCAGCAATGAACCGGAACAAGCGCCCACCGGGGAGCTGTTTTTT. Translated, it gives CASSNEPEQAPTGELFF.